This T cell receptor (beta chain) was captured in a study of radiation and T cells in renal cell carcinoma. Only one count was recorded for this clone. Its cognate antigen is unknown. Clones were sequenced by immunoSEQ multiplex PCR, and TCRdb holds only the in-frame ones, with some missing. The profile shows 75,000 to 90,000 clones, nearly 90% of them singletons. Study results and limitations: Top tumor clonotypes rose in blood 2 weeks post-radiation, then contracted. No pretreatment tumor biopsies were available for baseline clonotypes.

In germline, CDR1 is SGHRS, CDR2 YFSETQ. The CDR3 consists of 11 residues. Trimming removed 0 bases at V and 9 bases at J, with 4 bases between. Time point noted: blood 4 weeks post-SBRT, at nephrectomy. Treatment: 15 Gy SBRT to primary tumor, nephrectomy 4 weeks later. After SBRT, blood was collected at 2 and 4 weeks, plus baseline. V is TRBV5-1 and J is TRBJ2-1; no firm D call. Sample: blood, taken from a patient whose treatment included radiotherapy and nephrectomy. The receptor was derived from a woman between 70 and 85 years old with renal cell carcinoma. The CDR3 loop is CASSLAVEQFF. Here the CDR3 DNA reads TGCGCCAGCAGCTTGGCCGTTGAGCAGTTCTTC.